Listed here are 8 T cell receptor beta chains from one sample, sequenced in a study of Ad26.COV2.S vaccination and SARS-CoV-2 variants (dated by TCRdb to about 2021). This specimen's treatment or condition label, interpreted: roughly 18 received Ad26.COV2.S at low or high dose, single or two shots; roughly five received placebo; per-sample allocation not given. For vaccine and placebo recipients, repertoires were sequenced using samples collected on day 63 after the first injection. Preparation of the library involved the immunoSEQ multiplex PCR assay. TCRdb re-hosts the immuneACCESS table, in-frame sequences only. Its copies lack some clones; in the studies checked, an unresolved V gene accounts for under half of them, and the cause for the rest is not known. A total of fewer than 600,000 clones appear in this sample, about 89% of them only once. The top ten hold 1.7% of the sample. Here the sequenced sample was peripheral blood, taken in a trial of Ad26.COV2.S vaccine versus placebo. All receptors derive from a person aged 18 to 65 who received the Ad26.COV2.S COVID-19 vaccine or a placebo.

Comments on this clone: Different DNA sequences within this sample yield the same CDR3. The rearrangement joins TRBV9 to TRBJ2-7; 11 positions agree with TRBD2. The V gene end was trimmed by 0 bases and the J gene end by 4 bases; junction bases not matched to a gene: 3. The CDR3 covers 15 residues. CDR1 is SGDLS, CDR2 YYNGEE, per germline. The CDR3 region is CASSVGLAGGYEQYF. The CDR3 region has the DNA TGTGCCAGCAGCGTAGGGCTAGCGGGAGGTTACGAGCAGTACTTC.

The chain uses TRBV7-9 and TRBJ1-3; D remains unclear. Germline CDR1 SEHNR, CDR2 FQNEAQ (reference sequence). Trimming left V 5 bases short and J 1 base short, with 18 bases between. The CDR3 is made up of 17 amino acids. DNA of the CDR3: TGTGCCAGCAGCACCACGGGCGGACGTTTATCTGGAAACACCATATATTTT. It codes for CASSTTGGRLSGNTIYF. The variable domain in full, with the rest retrieved from reference TRBV7-9 and TRBJ1-3, is DTGVSQNPRHKITKRGQNVTFRCDPISEHNRLYWYRQTLGQGPEFLTYFQNEAQLEKSRLLSDRFSAERPKGSFSTLEIQRTEQGDSAMYLCASSTTGGRLSGNTIYFGEGSWLTVV.

This sequence joins TRBV25-1 and TRBJ1-5; D unresolved. Germline V gene sequence: CDR1 MGHDK, CDR2 SYGVNS. The V end lost 6 bases, the J end lost 3 bases, and 12 bases lay between the germline ends. The CDR3 spans 14 residues. The CDR3 region is CASSEGRYNQPQHF. In nucleotides, the CDR3 is TGTGCCAGCAGCGAGGGCAGATACAATCAGCCCCAGCATTTT.

The genes are TRBV6-2 or TRBV6-3 and TRBJ2-7; D is possibly TRBD1 (6 bases). The CDR3 has 15 residues. V gave up 1 base and J gave up 0 bases, with 10 bases separating them. Germline assignment: CDR1 MNHEY and CDR2 SVGEGT. The CDR3 reads CASSYWGQSSYEQYF. DNA for the CDR3: TGTGCCAGCAGTTACTGGGGACAAAGCTCCTACGAGCAGTACTTC.

As to this clone: Possible read error: a much larger clone is one base away. The V gene is TRBV6-5, the J gene TRBJ1-5; no clear D. This CDR3 contains 13 residues. CDR1 and CDR2 (germline): MNHEY, SVGAGI. Trimming took off 2 bases at V and 1 base at J, with 3 bases between the two ends. DNA for the CDR3: TGTGCCAGCAGTTACGAGAGCAATCAGCCCCAGCATTTT. It specifies CASSYESNQPQHF.

V and J are TRBV13 and TRBJ2-2; D possibly matches TRBD1 or TRBD2 (5 bases each). The CDR3 length is 13 residues. Trimming cost V 8 bases and J 7 bases, with 14 bases left between them. CDR1 is PRHDT and CDR2 is FYEKMQ in the germline V gene (reference sequence). The CDR3 DNA reads as TGTGCCAGCGGGGTGGGGACCCACGGGGAGCTGTTTTTT. Protein: CASGVGTHGELFF.

The genes are TRBV29-1 and TRBJ1-2; the D is unclear. The CDR3 runs 12 residues. From germline, CDR1 is SQVTM and CDR2 ANQGSEA. The germline V and J ends were trimmed by 4 bases and 0 bases, with 6 bases remaining between them. This CDR3 reads CSVGSSNYGYTF. As DNA, the CDR3 is TGCAGCGTTGGCAGCTCTAACTATGGCTACACCTTC.

This clone was recorded once. The gene calls are TRBV2 and TRBJ1-4; unclear D gene. In germline, CDR1 is SNHLY, CDR2 FYNNEI. V was clipped by 6 bases and J by 7 bases, with 9 bases between them. CDR3 length: 12 residues. The CDR3 reads CASRLGGEKLFF. The CDR3 DNA reads as TGTGCCAGCAGGTTGGGAGGTGAAAAACTGTTTTTT.